This TCR beta chain derives from a study of T cells in Graves' hyperthyroidism and ophthalmopathy. Study-wide results and limits: Ophthalmopathy was model-predicted a median roughly six months pre-onset. A model of 13 V-J pairs discriminated ophthalmopathy from stable hyperthyroidism.

V was cut by 0 bases and J by 14 bases, with 13 bases left in between. This CDR3 region has 12 residues. Germline V gene sequence: CDR1 ENHRY, CDR2 SYGVKD. RNA transcripts yielded amplified TCR beta CDR3 regions. Carried out on the TCR CDR3, a first-round RT-PCR used the HTBI primer set. TCRdb re-called the multiplex PCR reads through MiXCR, storing one row per CDR3 protein. The table lists 490,000 or so distinct CDR3 sequences, about 46% of them singletons. This clonotype was observed many times. Its antigen is still unknown. Sequenced sample: peripheral blood or thyroid tissue (not recorded which). This sequence joins TRBV10-3 and TRBJ1-2; D is ambiguous. The sequence was obtained from an adult woman with Graves' disease, either hyperthyroidism or ophthalmopathy (not recorded which). The CDR3 loop is CAISESSRNGTF. The CDR3, as DNA: TGTGCCATCAGTGAGTCGTCCCGGAATGGGACCTTC.